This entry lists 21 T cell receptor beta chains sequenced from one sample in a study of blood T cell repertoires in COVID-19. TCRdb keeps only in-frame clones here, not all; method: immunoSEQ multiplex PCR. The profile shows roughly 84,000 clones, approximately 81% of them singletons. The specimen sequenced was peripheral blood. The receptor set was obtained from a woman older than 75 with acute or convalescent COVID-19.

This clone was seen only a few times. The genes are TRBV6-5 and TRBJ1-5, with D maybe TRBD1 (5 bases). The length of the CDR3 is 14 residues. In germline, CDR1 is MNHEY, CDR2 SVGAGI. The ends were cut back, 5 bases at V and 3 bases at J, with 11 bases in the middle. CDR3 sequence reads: CASSPGHNNQPQHF. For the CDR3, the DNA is TGTGCCAGCAGTCCCGGACACAACAATCAGCCCCAGCATTTT.

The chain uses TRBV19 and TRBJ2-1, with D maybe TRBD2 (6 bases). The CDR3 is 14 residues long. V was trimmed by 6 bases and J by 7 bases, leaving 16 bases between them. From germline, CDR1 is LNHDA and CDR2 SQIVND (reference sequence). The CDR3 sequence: CASRLGREANEQFF. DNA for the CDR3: TGTGCCAGTAGACTCGGCAGGGAGGCTAATGAGCAGTTCTTC.

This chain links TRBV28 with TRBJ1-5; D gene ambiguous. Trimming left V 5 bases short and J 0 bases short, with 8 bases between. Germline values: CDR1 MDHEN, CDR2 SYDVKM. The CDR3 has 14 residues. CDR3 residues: CASSQVNSNQPQHF. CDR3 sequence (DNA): TGTGCCAGCAGTCAGGTAAATAGCAATCAGCCCCAGCATTTT.

The CDR3 protein is CASTVNYGYTF. CDR3 sequence (DNA): TGTGCCAGCACGGTAAACTATGGCTACACCTTC. This chain links TRBV6-5 with TRBJ1-2; D remains ambiguous. The germline gives CDR1 MNHEY, CDR2 SVGAGI. V was cut by 7 bases and J by 2 bases, with 5 bases left in between. This CDR3 contains 11 residues.

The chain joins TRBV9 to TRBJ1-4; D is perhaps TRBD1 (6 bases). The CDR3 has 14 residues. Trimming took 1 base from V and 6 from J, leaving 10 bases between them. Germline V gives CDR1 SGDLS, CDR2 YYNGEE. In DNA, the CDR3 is TGTGCCAGCAGCGTAAAGGGACATGATGAAAAACTGTTTTTT. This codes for CASSVKGHDEKLFF. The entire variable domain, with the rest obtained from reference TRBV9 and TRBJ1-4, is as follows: DSGVTQTPKHLITATGQRVTLRCSPRSGDLSVYWYQQSLDQGLQFLIQYYNGEERAKGNILERFSAQQFPDLHSELNLSSLELGDSALYFCASSVKGHDEKLFFGSGTQLSVL.

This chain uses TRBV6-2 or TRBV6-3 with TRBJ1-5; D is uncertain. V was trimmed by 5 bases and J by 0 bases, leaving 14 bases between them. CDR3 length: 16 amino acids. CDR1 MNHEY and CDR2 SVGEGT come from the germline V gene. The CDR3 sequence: CASSKQNSYSNQPQHF. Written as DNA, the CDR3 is TGTGCCAGCAGTAAACAGAATAGTTATAGCAATCAGCCCCAGCATTTT.

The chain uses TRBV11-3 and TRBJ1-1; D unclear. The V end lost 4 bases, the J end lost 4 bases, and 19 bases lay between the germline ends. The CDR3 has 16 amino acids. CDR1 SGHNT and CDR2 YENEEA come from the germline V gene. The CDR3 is CASSSQTGGYVTEAFF. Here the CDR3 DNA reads TGTGCCAGCAGCTCACAGACCGGAGGGTATGTCACTGAAGCTTTCTTT. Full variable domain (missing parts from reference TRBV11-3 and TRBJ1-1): EAGVVQSPRYKIIEKKQPVAFWCNPISGHNTLYWYLQNLGQGPELLIRYENEEAVDDSQLPKDRFSAERLKGVDSTLKIQPAELGDSAVYLCASSSQTGGYVTEAFFGQGTRLTVV.

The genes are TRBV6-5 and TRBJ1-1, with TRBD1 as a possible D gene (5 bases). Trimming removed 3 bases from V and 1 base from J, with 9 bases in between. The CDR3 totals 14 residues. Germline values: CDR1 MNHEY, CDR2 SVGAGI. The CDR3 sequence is CASSYRGGNTEAFF. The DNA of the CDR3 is TGTGCCAGCAGTTATCGGGGGGGGAACACTGAAGCTTTCTTT.

The CDR3 sequence is CASSYTTGSYEQYF. The CDR3 bases are TGTGCCAGCAGTTACACGACAGGTTCCTACGAGCAGTACTTC. The V and J genes are TRBV6-5 and TRBJ2-7; D may be TRBD1 (6 bases). V lost 2 bases, J lost 1 base, and 9 bases lay in between. There are 14 residues in the CDR3. CDR1 is MNHEY, CDR2 SVGAGI, per germline.

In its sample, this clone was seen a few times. CDR3 nucleotides: TGTGCCAGCAGCTTGCCCGGGGACAGTGGGAATTCACCCCTCCACTTT. Protein sequence: CASSLPGDSGNSPLHF. The chain combines TRBV5-4 with TRBJ1-6; the match to TRBD1 covers 7 bases. V dropped 1 base and J dropped 7; count of bases not matched to a gene: 8. CDR1 is SGHNT and CDR2 is YYREEE in the germline V gene (reference sequence). The CDR3 is 16 residues long.

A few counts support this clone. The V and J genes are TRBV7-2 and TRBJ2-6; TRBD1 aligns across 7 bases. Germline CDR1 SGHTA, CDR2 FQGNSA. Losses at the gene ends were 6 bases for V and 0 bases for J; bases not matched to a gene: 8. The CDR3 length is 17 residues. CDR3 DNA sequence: TGTGCCAGCAGGATACAGGGGTCCCGCTCTGGGGCCAACGTCCTGACTTTC. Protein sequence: CASRIQGSRSGANVLTF.

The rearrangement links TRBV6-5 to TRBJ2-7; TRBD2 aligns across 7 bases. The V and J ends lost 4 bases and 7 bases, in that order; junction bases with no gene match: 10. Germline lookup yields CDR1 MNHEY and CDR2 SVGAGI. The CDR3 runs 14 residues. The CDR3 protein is CASSSDRPGGEQYF. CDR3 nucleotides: TGTGCCAGCAGTTCAGACAGACCCGGGGGGGAGCAGTACTTC.

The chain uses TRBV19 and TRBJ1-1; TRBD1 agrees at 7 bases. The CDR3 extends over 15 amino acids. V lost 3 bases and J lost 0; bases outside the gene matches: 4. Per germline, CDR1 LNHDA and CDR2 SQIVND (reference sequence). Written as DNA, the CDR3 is TGTGCCAGTAGTATTTGGGGACAGATGAACACTGAAGCTTTCTTT. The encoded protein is CASSIWGQMNTEAFF.

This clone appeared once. This CDR3 is CASSILNRDTGELFF. Here the CDR3 DNA reads TGTGCCAGTAGCATACTTAACAGGGACACCGGGGAGCTGTTTTTT. The chain joins TRBV19 to TRBJ2-2; perhaps TRBD1 as D (6 bases). This CDR3 spans 15 amino acids. The V and J ends lost 6 bases and 3 bases respectively, with 14 bases between them. The germline gives CDR1 LNHDA, CDR2 SQIVND (reference sequence).

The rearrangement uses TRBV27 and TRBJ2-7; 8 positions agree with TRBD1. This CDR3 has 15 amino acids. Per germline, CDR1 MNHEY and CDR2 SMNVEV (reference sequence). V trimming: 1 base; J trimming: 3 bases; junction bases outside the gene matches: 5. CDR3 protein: CASSLFGTGDYEQYF. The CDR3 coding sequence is TGTGCCAGCAGTTTATTTGGGACAGGAGACTACGAGCAGTACTTC.

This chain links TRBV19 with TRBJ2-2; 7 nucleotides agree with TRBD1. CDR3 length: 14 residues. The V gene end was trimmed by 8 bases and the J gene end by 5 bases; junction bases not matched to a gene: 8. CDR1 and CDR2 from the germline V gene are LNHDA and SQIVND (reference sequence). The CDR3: CASRRDRSTGELFF. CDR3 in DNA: TGTGCCAGTCGCCGGGACAGATCAACCGGGGAGCTGTTTTTT.

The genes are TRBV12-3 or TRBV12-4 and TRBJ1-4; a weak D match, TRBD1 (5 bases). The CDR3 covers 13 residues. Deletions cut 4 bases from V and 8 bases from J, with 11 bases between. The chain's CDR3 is CASSWQGGEKLFF. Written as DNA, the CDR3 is TGTGCCAGCAGTTGGCAGGGTGGGGAAAAACTGTTTTTT.

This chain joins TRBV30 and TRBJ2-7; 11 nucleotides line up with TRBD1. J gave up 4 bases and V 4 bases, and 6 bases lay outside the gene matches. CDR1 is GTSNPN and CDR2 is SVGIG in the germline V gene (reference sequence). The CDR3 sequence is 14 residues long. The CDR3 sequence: CAWNGQGALYEQYF. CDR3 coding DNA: TGTGCCTGGAACGGACAGGGGGCGTTGTACGAGCAGTACTTC.

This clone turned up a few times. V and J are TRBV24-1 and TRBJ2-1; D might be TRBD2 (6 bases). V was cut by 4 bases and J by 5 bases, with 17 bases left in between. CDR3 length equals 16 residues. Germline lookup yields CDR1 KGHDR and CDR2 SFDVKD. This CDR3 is CATSEAPRRGDNEQFF. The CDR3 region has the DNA TGTGCCACCAGTGAGGCCCCAAGGCGGGGTGACAATGAGCAGTTCTTC.

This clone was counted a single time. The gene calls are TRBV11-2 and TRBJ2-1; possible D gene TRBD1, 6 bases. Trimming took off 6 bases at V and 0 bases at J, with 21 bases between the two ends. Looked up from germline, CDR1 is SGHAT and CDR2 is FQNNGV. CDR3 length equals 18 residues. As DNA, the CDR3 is TGTGCCAGCAGGCAACATTTTAGGAGACAGGTCTCCTACAATGAGCAGTTCTTC. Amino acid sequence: CASRQHFRRQVSYNEQFF.

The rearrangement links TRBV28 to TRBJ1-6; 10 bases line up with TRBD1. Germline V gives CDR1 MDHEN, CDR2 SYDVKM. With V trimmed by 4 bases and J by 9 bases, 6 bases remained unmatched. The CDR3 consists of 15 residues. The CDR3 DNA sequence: TGTGCCAGCAGTTCCGCCGGGACAGGGGTTTCACCCCTCCACTTT. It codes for CASSSAGTGVSPLHF.